This entry lists 4 T cell receptor beta chains sequenced from one sample in a study of shared clonotypes between healthy human individuals. CD45RO-negative CD8 cells positively selected for CCR7 made up the naive population, which excluded terminally differentiated effector memory CD45RA+ cells. Sequencing was performed with immunoSEQ multiplex PCR; in TCRdb, only in-frame clones are kept and a portion is missing. In the table there are hundreds of thousands of clones, roughly 95% of which are singletons. Sequenced sample: naive CD8+ T cells sorted from blood. These receptors originate from a woman under 40 in good health.

V usage is TRBV7-8 and J usage is TRBJ2-1; 8 bases map to TRBD1. Per the germline V gene, CDR1 is SGHVS and CDR2 is FQNEAQ. CDR3 length: 16 residues. With V trimmed by 0 bases and J by 8 bases, 9 bases remained unmatched. The CDR3 region has the DNA TGTGCCAGCAGCTTAGCGGTCGCAGGGGGCGGGGATGAGCAGTTCTTC. The encoded protein is CASSLAVAGGGDEQFF.

This clone was counted once. The V gene is TRBV6-5, the J gene TRBJ2-7; no firm D call. Germline assignment: CDR1 MNHEY and CDR2 SVGAGI. Deletions cut 6 bases from V and 5 bases from J, with 11 bases between. The CDR3 spans 12 residues. The CDR3: CASSRLVHEQYF. In nucleotides, the CDR3 is TGTGCCAGCAGCCGCCTCGTACACGAGCAGTACTTC.

The chain is built from TRBV7-9 and TRBJ2-7, with 11 bases that match TRBD2. V dropped 5 bases and J dropped 0; count of bases not matched to a gene: 6. CDR1 is SEHNR and CDR2 is FQNEAQ in the germline V gene (reference sequence). The CDR3 consists of 16 residues. The chain's CDR3 is CASSPATSGSSYEQYF. The CDR3 nucleotides read TGTGCCAGCAGCCCCGCCACTAGCGGGAGCTCCTACGAGCAGTACTTC.

The rearrangement joins TRBV28 to TRBJ1-5, with D unresolved. Per germline, CDR1 MDHEN and CDR2 SYDVKM. Between the trimmed V and J ends, which lost 2 bases and 7 bases, there was a span of 15 bases. CDR3 length equals 15 residues. The CDR3 protein is CASSLVRPADQPQHF. The CDR3, as DNA: TGTGCCAGCAGTTTAGTTCGACCAGCCGACCAGCCCCAGCATTTT.